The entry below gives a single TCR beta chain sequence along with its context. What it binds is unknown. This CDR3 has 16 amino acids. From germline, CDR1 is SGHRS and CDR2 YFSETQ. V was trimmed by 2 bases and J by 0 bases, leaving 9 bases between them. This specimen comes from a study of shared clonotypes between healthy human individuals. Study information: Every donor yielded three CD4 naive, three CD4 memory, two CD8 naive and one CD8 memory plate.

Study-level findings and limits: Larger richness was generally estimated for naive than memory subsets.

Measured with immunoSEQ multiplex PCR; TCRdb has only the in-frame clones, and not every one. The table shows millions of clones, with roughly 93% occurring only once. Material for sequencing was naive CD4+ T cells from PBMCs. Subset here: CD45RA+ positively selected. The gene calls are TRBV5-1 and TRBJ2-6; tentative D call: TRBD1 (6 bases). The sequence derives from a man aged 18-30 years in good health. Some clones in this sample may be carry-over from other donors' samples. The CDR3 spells CASSLTGISGANVLTF. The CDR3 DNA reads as TGCGCCAGCAGCTTAACAGGGATCTCTGGGGCCAACGTCCTGACTTTC.